This T cell receptor beta chain was identified during a study of chemoradiotherapy in HPV16-positive cancers. Study context: Candidate HPV-specific T-cell clones and common TCR motifs came from functional assays in a couple of HPV16-positive patients.

Concerning this clone itself: Antigen: not known.

Samples were taken several times over chemoradiotherapy. Overall study results and limits: Candidate HPV-specific clones and E7-related TCR motifs grew in tumor during treatment.

This CDR3 comprises 13 residues. V lost 4 bases and J lost 3, with 12 bases in between. Germline V gene data show CDR1 as SQVTM and CDR2 as ANQGSEA. Sequenced by immunoSEQ multiplex PCR; TCRdb stores in-frame clones only, minus some. The sample contains roughly 2,000 clones, 90% of which appear only once. This specimen consisted of tumor tissue, obtained from a patient who underwent chemoradiotherapy. This receptor was obtained from a human donor with HPV-associated anogenital cancer. The rearrangement uses TRBV29-1 and TRBJ2-5; D is uncertain. CDR3 bases: TGCAGCGTTGTGGGCAGCCGAAAAGAGACCCAGTACTTC. This translates into CSVVGSRKETQYF.